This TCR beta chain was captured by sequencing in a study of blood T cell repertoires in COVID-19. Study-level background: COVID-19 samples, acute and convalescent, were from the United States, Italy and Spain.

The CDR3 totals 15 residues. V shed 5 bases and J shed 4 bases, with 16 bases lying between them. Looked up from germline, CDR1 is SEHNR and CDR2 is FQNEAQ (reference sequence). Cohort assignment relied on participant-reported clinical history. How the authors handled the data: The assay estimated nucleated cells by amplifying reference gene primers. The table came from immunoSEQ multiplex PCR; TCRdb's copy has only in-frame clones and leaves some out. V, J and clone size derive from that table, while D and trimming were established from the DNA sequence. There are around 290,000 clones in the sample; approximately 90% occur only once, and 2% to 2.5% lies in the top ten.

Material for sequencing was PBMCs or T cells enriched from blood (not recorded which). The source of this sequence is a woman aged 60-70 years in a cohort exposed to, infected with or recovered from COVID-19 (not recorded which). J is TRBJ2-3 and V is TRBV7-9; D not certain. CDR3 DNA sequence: TGTGCCAGCAGCCCGGCCCTTGTAGCCGCAGATACGCAGTATTTT. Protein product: CASSPALVAADTQYF.